This TCR beta chain is from a study of cytomegalovirus exposure and HLA in healthy donors. With 60 Vbeta and 13 Jbeta primers, the PCR was carried out. Using immunoSEQ multiplex PCR, the repertoire was profiled, and TCRdb retains in-frame clones only, with some absent. The table lists about 90,000 clones. Whole-study results and caveats: The study listed some 160 cytomegalovirus-associated TCR beta chains. Researchers reported from a later analysis that most CMV-associated TCR beta chains appeared HLA-restricted.

Comments on this clone: What it recognizes is unknown.

This receptor was identified in a woman aged 25 to 39 in good health and CMV-seronegative. Material for sequencing was PBMCs.

The CDR3 DNA reads as TGCGCCAGCAGCCAAGGTCAAGCGGAGGTCGGCAAGGAAGCTTTCTTT. Translating gives CASSQGQAEVGKEAFF. The chain links TRBV4-1 to TRBJ1-1, with unresolved D. The CDR3 is 16 residues long. V lost 1 base and J 8 bases, leaving 20 bases between the germline ends. From germline, CDR1 is MGHRA and CDR2 YSYEKL.